Listed below are T cell receptor beta chains from one sample, sequenced in a study of blood T cells in healthy people across ages. Each CDR3 protein is one row after TCRdb ran MiXCR on the 5' RACE reads. This sample carries over a million distinct CDR3 sequences, 42% of them seen once, and the ten largest clones take less than 5%. The sample consisted of blood. The receptor set was obtained from a woman between 18 and 30 years old in good health. Each CDR3 is given with its conserved first and last residue. D genes are given only for firm matches. Clone size is stated in some rows and not others, as once, few, many or a class when expanded.

V: TRBV4-3; J: TRBJ1-5; D: -; size: few; CDR3: CASSQEQALQPQHF; DNA: TGCGCCAGCAGCCAAGAACAGGCGCTTCAGCCCCAGCATTTT
V: TRBV20-1; J: TRBJ2-4; D: -; size: once; CDR3: CSARTDGTYGQYF; DNA: TGCAGTGCGCGTACGGACGGTACCTACGGGCAGTACTTC
V: TRBV20-1; J: TRBJ2-1; D: TRBD1; size: -; CDR3: CSAREGTGRIDEQFF; DNA: TGCAGTGCTAGAGAGGGGACAGGGCGGATCGATGAGCAGTTCTTC
V: TRBV20-1; J: TRBJ2-1; D: -; size: -; CDR3: CSAGVGGSYNEQFF; DNA: TGCAGTGCTGGAGTAGGGGGCTCCTACAATGAGCAGTTCTTC
V: TRBV20-1; J: TRBJ1-4; D: -; size: few; CDR3: CSARPGTEKLFF; DNA: TGCAGTGCTAGGCCCGGGACAGAAAAACTGTTTTTT
V: TRBV9; J: TRBJ1-1; D: -; size: -; CDR3: CASSAPGQTKNTEAFF; DNA: TGTGCCAGCAGCGCACCCGGACAGACTAAGAACACTGAAGCTTTCTTT
V: TRBV6-6; J: TRBJ2-7; D: -; size: -; CDR3: CASSYRRQSYEQYF; DNA: TGTGCCAGCAGTTACCGGAGACAGTCCTACGAGCAGTACTTC
V: TRBV12-3/TRBV12-4; J: TRBJ2-3; D: -; size: many; CDR3: CASSPPRVSTDTQYF; DNA: TGTGCCAGCAGTCCTCCCCGGGTTAGCACAGATACGCAGTATTTT
V: TRBV7-9; J: TRBJ1-5; D: TRBD1; size: -; CDR3: CASSLGGRGLDQPQHF; DNA: TGTGCCAGCAGCTTAGGGGGCAGGGGGTTAGATCAGCCCCAGCATTTT
V: TRBV23-1; J: TRBJ2-7; D: -; size: once; CDR3: CAGSQPPSSDRSSYEQYF; DNA: TGCGCCGGCAGTCAACCTCCTTCCTCCGACAGGAGCTCCTACGAGCAGTACTTC
V: TRBV9; J: TRBJ2-7; D: -; size: -; CDR3: CASSVRGDLAEQYF; DNA: TGTGCCAGCAGCGTCCGCGGGGATCTAGCCGAGCAGTACTTC
V: TRBV11-2; J: TRBJ1-1; D: -; size: -; CDR3: CASSLFSPGTEAFF; DNA: TGTGCCAGCAGCCTCTTTTCCCCTGGGACTGAAGCTTTCTTT
V: TRBV20-1; J: TRBJ2-1; D: TRBD2; size: few; CDR3: CSATAGGSDEQFF; DNA: TGCAGTGCTACAGCGGGAGGGTCGGATGAGCAGTTCTTC
V: TRBV7-2; J: TRBJ2-7; D: TRBD2; size: -; CDR3: CASSPGREGWYEQYF; DNA: TGTGCCAGCAGCCCAGGGAGGGAAGGGTGGTACGAGCAGTACTTC
V: TRBV5-1; J: TRBJ2-2; D: -; size: -; CDR3: CASSDGNLGWLFF; DNA: TGCGCCAGCAGTGACGGGAATTTGGGGTGGCTGTTTTTT
V: TRBV4-1; J: TRBJ1-2; D: TRBD1; size: few; CDR3: CAGSPWTGGYGYTF; DNA: TGCGCCGGCAGCCCTTGGACAGGGGGCTATGGCTACACCTTC
V: TRBV7-2; J: TRBJ2-6; D: -; size: -; CDR3: CASSLVGPGANVLTF; DNA: TGTGCCAGCAGCTTAGTGGGACCTGGGGCCAACGTCCTGACTTTC
V: TRBV11-3; J: TRBJ2-1; D: -; size: -; CDR3: CASSLGGRAQNEQFF; DNA: TGTGCCAGCAGCTTAGGTGGGAGAGCGCAGAATGAGCAGTTCTTC
V: TRBV18; J: TRBJ2-4; D: -; size: -; CDR3: CASSPELLAKNIQYF; DNA: TGTGCCAGCTCACCAGAACTTCTAGCCAAAAACATTCAGTACTTC
V: TRBV12-3/TRBV12-4; J: TRBJ2-7; D: TRBD2; size: -; CDR3: CASNPGLAGRYEQYF; DNA: TGTGCCAGCAATCCGGGACTAGCGGGGAGGTACGAGCAGTACTTC
V: TRBV2; J: TRBJ1-2; D: TRBD1; size: few; CDR3: CASYMGQDYGYTF; DNA: TGTGCCAGCTATATGGGACAGGACTATGGCTACACCTTC
V: TRBV12-3/TRBV12-4; J: TRBJ1-1; D: -; size: -; CDR3: CASRVGGYRIALEAFF; DNA: TGTGCCAGCAGGGTGGGGGGGTACCGGATAGCTTTAGAAGCTTTCTTT
V: TRBV29-1; J: TRBJ2-7; D: -; size: few; CDR3: CSALMGEQYF; DNA: TGCAGCGCCTTAATGGGGGAGCAGTACTTC
V: TRBV6-5; J: TRBJ2-3; D: -; size: -; CDR3: CASSYSADYLGTDTQYF; DNA: TGTGCCAGCAGTTACTCTGCGGACTACCTTGGCACAGATACGCAGTATTTT
V: TRBV29-1; J: TRBJ2-5; D: -; size: many; CDR3: CSVRDGDSHLYF; DNA: TGCAGCGTCCGGGATGGGGACTCCCACCTGTACTTC
V: TRBV9; J: TRBJ2-1; D: TRBD2; size: few; CDR3: CASSDRTSGDNEQFF; DNA: TGTGCCAGCAGCGATCGGACTAGCGGAGACAATGAGCAGTTCTTC
V: TRBV6-5; J: TRBJ2-7; D: TRBD2; size: -; CDR3: CASSYVGGRYEQYF; DNA: TGTGCCAGCAGTTACGTGGGAGGGAGGTATGAGCAGTACTTC
V: TRBV6-1; J: TRBJ1-2; D: TRBD1; size: -; CDR3: CAGRPGQGGGYTF; DNA: TGTGCCGGCAGGCCGGGACAGGGGGGAGGCTACACCTTC
V: TRBV28; J: TRBJ2-1; D: -; size: -; CDR3: CATRARGNEQFF; DNA: TGTGCCACCCGCGCACGAGGGAATGAGCAGTTCTTC
V: TRBV7-9; J: TRBJ1-1; D: TRBD1; size: -; CDR3: CASSMTGQTEAFF; DNA: TGTGCCAGCAGTATGACAGGGCAAACTGAAGCTTTCTTT
V: TRBV4-2; J: TRBJ1-4; D: -; size: -; CDR3: CASGQARGASNEKLFF; DNA: TGTGCCAGCGGCCAAGCCCGAGGGGCTTCTAATGAAAAACTGTTTTTT
V: TRBV20-1; J: TRBJ1-5; D: -; size: -; CDR3: CSARTGQQPQHF; DNA: TGCAGTGCTAGAACGGGTCAACAGCCCCAGCATTTT
V: TRBV7-2; J: TRBJ1-5; D: TRBD1; size: -; CDR3: CATHRGDGNQPQHF; DNA: TGTGCCACTCACAGGGGGGACGGCAATCAGCCCCAGCATTTT
V: TRBV10-3; J: TRBJ1-1; D: -; size: few; CDR3: CAIREGEMRWTEAFF; DNA: TGTGCCATCAGGGAAGGGGAGATGAGATGGACTGAAGCTTTCTTT
V: TRBV14; J: TRBJ1-2; D: -; size: few; CDR3: CASSQFTASGYTF; DNA: TGTGCCAGCAGCCAATTCACAGCTAGTGGCTACACCTTC
V: TRBV29-1; J: TRBJ2-7; D: -; size: -; CDR3: CSVEEANSYEQYF; DNA: TGCAGCGTTGAAGAAGCCAACTCCTACGAGCAGTACTTC
V: TRBV28; J: TRBJ2-7; D: TRBD2; size: -; CDR3: CASSIIAGDYGQYF; DNA: TGTGCCAGCAGTATCATAGCGGGAGACTACGGGCAGTACTTC
V: TRBV20-1; J: TRBJ2-1; D: TRBD1; size: -; CDR3: CSATNRGYNEQFF; DNA: TGCAGTGCTACAAACAGGGGCTACAATGAGCAGTTCTTC
V: TRBV12-3/TRBV12-4; J: TRBJ2-5; D: -; size: many; CDR3: CASSPFGAQETQYF; DNA: TGTGCCAGCAGTCCCTTCGGCGCCCAAGAGACCCAGTACTTC
V: TRBV29-1; J: TRBJ2-6; D: TRBD1; size: few; CDR3: CSVGWTGLGSGANVLTF; DNA: TGCAGCGTTGGTTGGACAGGGTTGGGCTCTGGGGCCAACGTCCTGACTTTC
V: TRBV18; J: TRBJ1-4; D: -; size: -; CDR3: CASSPHSNEKLFF; DNA: TGTGCCAGCTCACCACACAGTAATGAAAAACTGTTTTTT
V: TRBV20-1; J: TRBJ1-5; D: -; size: -; CDR3: CSASGANQPQHF; DNA: TGCAGTGCGTCAGGGGCAAATCAGCCCCAGCATTTT
V: TRBV2; J: TRBJ2-5; D: TRBD1; size: -; CDR3: CASSDQIRDRDGQETQYF; DNA: TGTGCCAGCAGTGACCAGATCCGGGACAGGGATGGCCAAGAGACCCAGTACTTC
V: TRBV14; J: TRBJ1-1; D: -; size: -; CDR3: CASSETEIEAFF; DNA: TGTGCCAGCAGCGAGACTGAAATTGAAGCTTTCTTT
V: TRBV6-1; J: TRBJ1-2; D: -; size: -; CDR3: CASSEWDTYGYTF; DNA: TGTGCCAGCAGTGAATGGGACACCTATGGCTACACCTTC
V: TRBV29-1; J: TRBJ1-3; D: -; size: few; CDR3: CSVGQTTSGNTIYF; DNA: TGCAGCGTTGGACAGACCACCTCTGGAAACACCATATATTTT
V: TRBV9; J: TRBJ1-1; D: -; size: -; CDR3: CASSVGGMVNTEAFF; DNA: TGTGCCAGCAGCGTAGGCGGGATGGTGAACACTGAAGCTTTCTTT
V: TRBV7-2; J: TRBJ2-7; D: -; size: -; CDR3: CASSLGFIGLYEQYF; DNA: TGTGCCAGCAGCTTAGGCTTCATTGGGCTATACGAGCAGTACTTC
V: TRBV6-1; J: TRBJ2-7; D: -; size: -; CDR3: CASNPGRPPTYEQYF; DNA: TGTGCCAGCAATCCGGGACGCCCTCCGACCTACGAGCAGTACTTC
V: TRBV20-1; J: TRBJ1-1; D: -; size: -; CDR3: CSALPYDRDIEAFF; DNA: TGCAGTGCTCTCCCTTATGACCGGGACATTGAAGCTTTCTTT
V: TRBV4-3; J: TRBJ2-6; D: TRBD2; size: -; CDR3: CASSLTSGADSGANVLTF; DNA: TGCGCCAGCAGCCTTACTAGCGGGGCGGACTCTGGGGCCAACGTCCTGACTTTC
V: TRBV29-1; J: TRBJ1-2; D: TRBD1; size: many; CDR3: CSVETGIDGYTF; DNA: TGCAGCGTCGAGACAGGGATCGATGGCTACACCTTC
V: TRBV14; J: TRBJ2-7; D: -; size: -; CDR3: CASSQAIEQYF; DNA: TGTGCCAGCAGCCAAGCAATCGAGCAGTACTTC
V: TRBV7-2; J: TRBJ2-1; D: TRBD2; size: -; CDR3: CASSLVAGVRFF; DNA: TGTGCCAGCAGCTTAGTTGCGGGGGTACGGTTCTTC
V: TRBV24-1; J: TRBJ2-7; D: TRBD2; size: -; CDR3: CATTREGLNEQYF; DNA: TGTGCCACCACGAGGGAGGGCTTGAATGAGCAGTACTTC
V: TRBV7-8; J: TRBJ2-1; D: TRBD2; size: few; CDR3: CASSPTSGRRNEQFF; DNA: TGTGCCAGCAGTCCGACTAGCGGGAGAAGGAATGAGCAGTTCTTC
V: TRBV7-2; J: TRBJ2-7; D: -; size: many; CDR3: CASSSRTLYEQYF; DNA: TGTGCCAGCAGCTCCCGGACGCTTTACGAGCAGTACTTC
V: TRBV11-2; J: TRBJ2-7; D: -; size: -; CDR3: CASSPMTSAASYEQYF; DNA: TGTGCCAGCAGCCCAATGACTTCTGCGGCCTCCTACGAGCAGTACTTC
V: TRBV20-1; J: TRBJ2-7; D: -; size: -; CDR3: CSVRRVYEQYF; DNA: TGCAGTGTCAGACGCGTCTACGAGCAGTACTTC